The 13 T cell receptor beta chains below come from one sample, sequenced in a study of response to subunit inactivated influenza vaccine. TCRdb ran MiXCR on the RT-PCR reads and lists one entry per CDR3 protein. The sample records roughly 760,000 distinct CDR3 sequences, 21% being singletons. Sequenced here: PBMCs from blood, sampled 4 to 6 days after vaccination. These receptors came from a man aged 50-59 years who received an inactivated influenza vaccine.

This clonotype turned up a few times. This rearrangement joins TRBV4-1 to TRBJ2-7, with no clear D. Germline CDR1 and CDR2: MGHRA and YSYEKL. The CDR3 contains 15 residues. Trimming shortened V by 6 bases and J by 0 bases, and 15 bases separated the two germline ends. The CDR3: CASSTTESSSYEQYF. In nucleotides, the CDR3 is TGCGCCAGCAGTACAACAGAGTCCTCCTCCTACGAGCAGTACTTC.

This clonotype was recorded at least ten times. The rearrangement joins TRBV4-2 to TRBJ1-6; no reliable D call. The germline V and J ends were trimmed by 0 bases and 9 bases, with 6 bases remaining between them. Germline lookup yields CDR1 LGHNA and CDR2 YNFKEQ. This CDR3 is 13 amino acids long. CDR3 protein: CASSQEKGSPLHF. CDR3 bases: TGTGCCAGCAGCCAAGAAAAGGGTTCACCCCTCCACTTT.

This chain joins TRBV12-3 or TRBV12-4 and TRBJ1-5; possibly TRBD1 for D (6 bases). The CDR3 extends over 16 amino acids. V was trimmed by 3 bases and J by 0 bases, leaving 12 bases between them. CDR3: CASSLTGPYSNQPQHF. CDR3 nucleotide sequence: TGTGCCAGCAGTTTGACAGGACCTTATAGCAATCAGCCCCAGCATTTT.

This clonotype was detected only a few times. The CDR3 DNA is TGCAGTGCTCCGGGACCCGGGGGATACAATGAGCAGTTCTTC. Amino acids: CSAPGPGGYNEQFF. The chain is built from TRBV20-1 and TRBJ2-1, with a weak D call TRBD2 (6 bases). CDR3 length: 14 residues. Germline V gene sequence: CDR1 DFQATT, CDR2 SNEGSKA (reference sequence). V shed 5 bases and J shed 4 bases, with 15 bases lying between them.

The gene calls are TRBV2 and TRBJ2-1, with TRBD2 matching 11 bases. The CDR3 is 19 amino acids. The junction had 18 bases not matched to a gene; V was cut back by 4 bases and J by 7 bases. Germline CDR1 reads SNHLY; CDR2 reads FYNNEI. CDR3 DNA sequence: TGTGCCAGCAGTGTTTCCTCACTAGCGGGAGACCGGAGTCGGAATGAGCAGTTCTTC. Its translation is CASSVSSLAGDRSRNEQFF.

In nucleotides, the CDR3 is TGTGCCAGCAGCGAAGGGACAGGGGACTCTGGAAACACCATATATTTT. Amino acid sequence: CASSEGTGDSGNTIYF. The chain joins TRBV11-2 to TRBJ1-3, with 10 positions matching TRBD1. The CDR3 is 16 amino acids. Germline V gene lookup returns CDR1 SGHAT and CDR2 FQNNGV. The V gene end was trimmed by 5 bases and the J gene end by 0 bases; junction bases not matched to a gene: 4.

This clonotype was picked up a small number of times. The V and J genes are TRBV5-1 and TRBJ2-6; D may be TRBD2 (5 bases). The CDR3 length is 16 residues. In germline, CDR1 is SGHRS, CDR2 YFSETQ. V lost 8 bases and J 0 bases, leaving 15 bases between the germline ends. The CDR3 DNA reads TGCGCCAGTAGCGATGGAGGAAACTCTGGGGCCAACGTCCTGACTTTC. As protein: CASSDGGNSGANVLTF.

The chain uses TRBV5-1 and TRBJ2-3; the D gene is possibly TRBD2 (6 bases). V lost 0 bases and J lost 2, with 7 bases in between. Germline CDR1 SGHRS, CDR2 YFSETQ. The CDR3 runs 14 residues. This CDR3 reads CASSLGTTTDTQYF. The CDR3, as DNA: TGCGCCAGCAGCTTGGGGACTACCACAGATACGCAGTATTTT.

This clonotype was recorded a few times. The chain employs TRBV4-2 and TRBJ2-3; 10 nucleotides match TRBD2. V shed 4 bases and J 5 bases; nucleotides not matched to a gene: 9. CDR3 length: 16 residues. Germline CDR1 and CDR2: LGHNA and YNFKEQ. CDR3: CASSPGASGSVDTQYF. DNA for the CDR3: TGTGCCAGCAGCCCCGGGGCTAGCGGGAGTGTAGATACGCAGTATTTT.

The genes are TRBV4-1 and TRBJ2-7; D unclear. The V end lost 0 bases, the J end lost 4 bases, and 10 bases lay between the germline ends. Germline CDR1 is MGHRA and CDR2 is YSYEKL. CDR3 length: 14 amino acids. The CDR3 DNA sequence: TGCGCCAGCAGCCAAGAAAAGCAAGGATACGAGCAGTACTTC. Its translation is CASSQEKQGYEQYF.

The count of this clonotype is one. The chain uses TRBV28 and TRBJ2-4; D call uncertain. The germline gives CDR1 MDHEN, CDR2 SYDVKM. Trimming left V 6 bases short and J 1 base short, with 10 bases between. The CDR3 length is 14 residues. CDR3 in DNA: TGTGCCAGCAGACCCACGGGTGCCAAAAACATTCAGTACTTC. Translating it yields CASRPTGAKNIQYF. Full variable domain (remainder filled in from reference TRBV28 and TRBJ2-4): DVKVTQSSRYLVKRTGEKVFLECVQDMDHENMFWYRQDPGLGLRLIYFSYDVKMKEKGDIPEGYSVSREKKERFSLILESASTNQTSMYLCASRPTGAKNIQYFGAGTRLSVL.

This clonotype has only a few counts. This chain joins TRBV24-1 and TRBJ1-2; weak D call: TRBD1 (5 bases). Trimming removed 4 bases from V and 4 bases from J, with 18 bases in between. Germline values: CDR1 KGHDR, CDR2 SFDVKD. This CDR3 region has 16 residues. Here the CDR3 DNA reads TGTGCCACCAGTGACTTTACCGGGACGGAGGGCTATGGCTACACCTTC. This codes for CATSDFTGTEGYGYTF.

This clonotype was seen ten or more times. In DNA form, the CDR3 reads TGTGCCAGCAGCGAGATGGCACAGGGGTCGTACGAGCAGTACTTC. This encodes CASSEMAQGSYEQYF. The V call is TRBV7-8, the J call TRBJ2-7, with 7 positions matching TRBD1. V dropped 5 bases and J dropped 4; count of bases not matched to a gene: 11. CDR1 SGHVS and CDR2 FQNEAQ come from the germline V gene. The CDR3 has 15 residues.